Below, one T cell receptor (beta chain) is given with its context. Its antigen is unknown. Whole blood without T cell sorting served as the source of isolated total RNA. This specimen comes from a study of monozygotic twins with inflammatory bowel disease. Study-wide results and caveats: Researchers report that IBD patients shared fewer clonotypes with others than healthy twins, especially amid disease activity.

This CDR3 region has 17 residues. The germline V gene has CDR1 SGHRS and CDR2 YFSETQ. The team made cDNA by running eight separate reactions for each sample. Molecular identifiers with 6-nucleotide sample barcodes were added during cDNA synthesis via template switching. TCRdb reanalyzed the 5' RACE reads and collapses them to one entry per CDR3 protein, without DNA. This sample contains about 300,000 distinct CDR3 sequences. The chain combines TRBV5-1 with TRBJ2-3. Input material: blood. The source is a human donor with ulcerative colitis or Crohn's disease, or a healthy co-twin of an affected twin (not recorded which). The CDR3 loop is CASSLGRLQNPTDTQYF.